Listed below are T cell receptor beta chains from one sample, sequenced in a study of cytomegalovirus exposure and HLA in healthy donors. Method: immunoSEQ multiplex PCR; TCRdb's copy keeps in-frame clones and lacks some. Of some 130,000 clones listed, approximately 89% are singletons. Input material: PBMCs. The receptor source for this set is a woman aged 18-29 years in good health and CMV-seronegative. CDR3s include the opening cysteine and the closing phenylalanine or tryptophan. Fields, in order: clone size, CDR3 length, V gene, J gene, D gene, CDR3 DNA, CDR3 protein. A D gene is named only where the DNA matches it firmly. Size tells how often a clone was seen (once, few, many) or the class of an expanded clone, and some rows leave it out.

size: -
length: 14
V: TRBV5-1
J: TRBJ1-1
D: -
DNA: TGCGCCAGCAGCTTGGGGTCAGGGAACACTGAAGCTTTCTTT
CDR3: CASSLGSGNTEAFF

size: -
length: 18
V: TRBV2
J: TRBJ2-3
D: TRBD1
DNA: TGTGCCAGCAGTGTACCGGTACAGGGGGAGAAGGTCACAGATACGCAGTATTTT
CDR3: CASSVPVQGEKVTDTQYF

size: -
length: 17
V: TRBV4-2
J: TRBJ2-6
D: -
DNA: TGTGCCAGCAGCCAAGGGAAGGGGATCTCTGGGGCCAACGTCCTGACTTTC
CDR3: CASSQGKGISGANVLTF

size: -
length: 15
V: TRBV5-1
J: TRBJ1-1
D: TRBD1
DNA: TGCGCCAGCGGCTATAACAGGGGATCTGAAACTGAAGCTTTCTTT
CDR3: CASGYNRGSETEAFF

size: -
length: 15
V: TRBV19
J: TRBJ1-6
D: TRBD1
DNA: TGTGCCAGTACCGTGACAGGGGACAATAATTCACCCCTCCACTTT
CDR3: CASTVTGDNNSPLHF

size: -
length: 18
V: TRBV7-9
J: TRBJ2-3
D: -
DNA: TGTGCCAGCAGCTTAGCTACCCGGGACACACAAAGCACAGATACGCAGTATTTT
CDR3: CASSLATRDTQSTDTQYF

size: -
length: 12
V: TRBV7-9
J: TRBJ1-6
D: -
DNA: TGTGCCAGCAGCCAGGGGAATTCACCCCTCCACTTT
CDR3: CASSQGNSPLHF

size: few
length: 13
V: TRBV6-1
J: TRBJ1-5
D: -
DNA: TGTGCCAGCACCCAGAACATGGCTCAGCCCCAGCATTTT
CDR3: CASTQNMAQPQHF

size: -
length: 16
V: TRBV4-1
J: TRBJ2-1
D: TRBD2
DNA: TGCGCCAGCAGCCCCCAGGGTAGCGGGGGGATCAATGAGCAGTTCTTC
CDR3: CASSPQGSGGINEQFF

size: once
length: 15
V: TRBV5-4
J: TRBJ2-5
D: -
DNA: TGTGCCAGCTCGGGGGTTGGGAAGGGCCAAGAGACCCAGTACTTC
CDR3: CASSGVGKGQETQYF

size: -
length: 15
V: TRBV5-8
J: TRBJ2-3
D: TRBD2
DNA: TGTGCCAGCACCATAATAGGACTAGCGGCAGATACGCAGTATTTT
CDR3: CASTIIGLAADTQYF

size: -
length: 12
V: TRBV2
J: TRBJ2-5
D: -
DNA: TGTGCCAGCCGGAGGGCAGTGGAGACCCAGTACTTC
CDR3: CASRRAVETQYF

size: -
length: 12
V: TRBV6-5
J: TRBJ2-7
D: -
DNA: TGTGCCAGCAGTTACAGGGGGTCCGAGCAGTACTTC
CDR3: CASSYRGSEQYF

size: -
length: 12
V: TRBV5-5
J: TRBJ1-2
D: -
DNA: TGTGCCAGCAGCTTGAGAGGCAAGGGCTACACCTTC
CDR3: CASSLRGKGYTF

size: -
length: 14
V: TRBV19
J: TRBJ2-7
D: TRBD1
DNA: TGTGCCAGTAGTACGGGACAGAGGTTACGGGAGCAGTACTTC
CDR3: CASSTGQRLREQYF

size: once
length: 16
V: TRBV13
J: TRBJ1-1
D: -
DNA: TGTGCCAGCAGCTACCTTGGGAGGGCCATGAACACTGAAGCTTTCTTT
CDR3: CASSYLGRAMNTEAFF

size: -
length: 14
V: TRBV7-3
J: TRBJ1-2
D: -
DNA: TGTGCCAGCAGCCCCGGGACAAAAGGTTATGGCTACACCTTC
CDR3: CASSPGTKGYGYTF

size: -
length: 17
V: TRBV9
J: TRBJ2-1
D: TRBD1
DNA: TGTGCCAGCAGCGTAAGTCTAGGACAGGGGGTTCTCGTGGAGCAGTTCTTC
CDR3: CASSVSLGQGVLVEQFF

size: -
length: 14
V: TRBV11-2
J: TRBJ2-7
D: TRBD2
DNA: TGTGCCAGCAGAAAAGCGGGGGCTACCTACGAGCAGTACTTC
CDR3: CASRKAGATYEQYF

size: -
length: 15
V: TRBV12-5
J: TRBJ1-1
D: -
DNA: TGTGCTAGTGGTTTGGTACAGGGCTGGAACACTGAAGCTTTCTTT
CDR3: CASGLVQGWNTEAFF

size: -
length: 18
V: TRBV4-1
J: TRBJ2-1
D: -
DNA: TGCGCCAGCAGCCGCGCAGGACAGAGGGGATACTCCTACAATGAGCAGTTCTTC
CDR3: CASSRAGQRGYSYNEQFF

size: -
length: 15
V: TRBV7-3
J: TRBJ2-1
D: TRBD2
DNA: TGTGCCAGCAGCTTAACGGGACTAGCGTCCAATGAGCAGTTCTTC
CDR3: CASSLTGLASNEQFF

size: once
length: 11
V: TRBV6-5
J: TRBJ2-7
D: -
DNA: TGTGCCAGCAGTGAAACGGACGAGCAGTACTTC
CDR3: CASSETDEQYF

size: -
length: 14
V: TRBV4-1
J: TRBJ1-1
D: -
DNA: TGCGCCAGCAGCCAGGGAACAGGTAGCCATGAAGCTTTCTTT
CDR3: CASSQGTGSHEAFF

size: -
length: 12
V: TRBV7-2
J: TRBJ2-1
D: TRBD2
DNA: TGTGCCAGCAGTCTCGGGAGGAATGAGCAGTTCTTC
CDR3: CASSLGRNEQFF

size: -
length: 14
V: TRBV27
J: TRBJ2-2
D: -
DNA: TGTGCCAGCATAGGGGCGTCGAACACCGGGGAGCTGTTTTTT
CDR3: CASIGASNTGELFF

size: -
length: 13
V: TRBV5-6
J: TRBJ2-5
D: -
DNA: TGTGCCAGCAGCTCCTACGGGGAAGGGACCCAGTACTTC
CDR3: CASSSYGEGTQYF

size: -
length: 17
V: TRBV7-2
J: TRBJ2-2
D: TRBD2
DNA: TGTGCCAGCAGATCGGGACTAGCGGGGCGAGCACCGGGGAAGCTGTTTTTT
CDR3: CASRSGLAGRAPGKLFF

size: -
length: 16
V: TRBV11-1
J: TRBJ1-2
D: TRBD1
DNA: TGTGCCAGCAGCTTGTCCTCGGGACAGGTTGGCCTCGGCTACACCTTC
CDR3: CASSLSSGQVGLGYTF

size: -
length: 15
V: TRBV7-9
J: TRBJ2-5
D: -
DNA: TGTGCCAGCAGCTTAGTGGGGGCGTCCCAAGAGACCCAGTACTTC
CDR3: CASSLVGASQETQYF

size: -
length: 13
V: TRBV5-1
J: TRBJ1-1
D: -
DNA: TGCGCCAGCAGGACGGGGGGCGAGAGTCAAGCTTTCTTT
CDR3: CASRTGGESQAFF

size: -
length: 14
V: TRBV9
J: TRBJ1-2
D: -
DNA: TGTGCCAGCAGCGTAGGACAGGATAACTATGGCTACACCTTC
CDR3: CASSVGQDNYGYTF

size: once
length: 14
V: TRBV7-9
J: TRBJ1-3
D: -
DNA: TGTGCCAGCAGCCTCTATCTCTCTGGAAACACCATATATTTT
CDR3: CASSLYLSGNTIYF

size: -
length: 14
V: TRBV5-4
J: TRBJ1-1
D: -
DNA: TGTGCCAGCAGCTTGAACAGGGCGAACACTGAAGCTTTCTTT
CDR3: CASSLNRANTEAFF

size: -
length: 15
V: TRBV27
J: TRBJ1-2
D: -
DNA: TGTGCCAGCAGGACCACGACAACTGGGAGCTATGGCTACACCTTC
CDR3: CASRTTTTGSYGYTF

size: -
length: 15
V: TRBV18
J: TRBJ2-2
D: TRBD1
DNA: TGTGCCAGCTCACCACGGGACAGATACACCGGGGAGCTGTTTTTT
CDR3: CASSPRDRYTGELFF

size: -
length: 13
V: TRBV10-2
J: TRBJ2-5
D: -
DNA: TGCGCCAGCAGTGAAATAGGGGGAGAGACCCAGTACTTC
CDR3: CASSEIGGETQYF

size: -
length: 15
V: TRBV5-4
J: TRBJ1-1
D: -
DNA: TGTGCCAGCAGCTTAGTACCAGTCTTGAACACTGAAGCTTTCTTT
CDR3: CASSLVPVLNTEAFF

size: -
length: 14
V: TRBV29-1
J: TRBJ1-4
D: -
DNA: TGCAGCGTTGGTGCGGAAGCAACTAATGAAAAACTGTTTTTT
CDR3: CSVGAEATNEKLFF

size: -
length: 14
V: TRBV5-1
J: TRBJ1-3
D: -
DNA: TGCGCCAGCAGGGCCGGCCCGGGAGGAAACACCATATATTTT
CDR3: CASRAGPGGNTIYF

size: once
length: 14
V: TRBV6-5
J: TRBJ2-1
D: -
DNA: TGTGCCAGCAGATCAGGGGGACTTGACAATGAGCAGTTCTTC
CDR3: CASRSGGLDNEQFF

size: -
length: 17
V: TRBV2
J: TRBJ1-2
D: -
DNA: TGTGCCAGGACAGAGTACCACCAGGGGTTCAATAGCTATGGCTACACCTTC
CDR3: CARTEYHQGFNSYGYTF

size: -
length: 16
V: TRBV5-4
J: TRBJ2-1
D: TRBD2
DNA: TGTGCCAGCAGCCTCGAAGCGGGGGGGCGGTACAATGAGCAGTTCTTC
CDR3: CASSLEAGGRYNEQFF

size: -
length: 16
V: TRBV27
J: TRBJ1-2
D: -
DNA: TGTGCCAGCAGGGGGACATTCCCTTGGTTTAACTATGGCTACACCTTC
CDR3: CASRGTFPWFNYGYTF

size: -
length: 14
V: TRBV10-3
J: TRBJ2-2
D: TRBD1
DNA: TGTGCCAGCGAGGGACAGACGACCACCGGGGAGCTGTTTTTT
CDR3: CASEGQTTTGELFF

size: -
length: 16
V: TRBV5-1
J: TRBJ2-1
D: TRBD1
DNA: TGCGCCAGCAGCAGAGTAGGTCAGGGGGTCTACAATGAGCAGTTCTTC
CDR3: CASSRVGQGVYNEQFF

size: -
length: 14
V: TRBV2
J: TRBJ1-5
D: -
DNA: TGTGCCAGCAGAGGGGTTACCCAAGATCAGCCCCAGCATTTT
CDR3: CASRGVTQDQPQHF

size: -
length: 12
V: TRBV12-5
J: TRBJ2-1
D: -
DNA: TGTGCTAGTGGCGACCCCAGGGGTGAGCAGTTCTTC
CDR3: CASGDPRGEQFF

size: -
length: 13
V: TRBV6-1
J: TRBJ1-5
D: -
DNA: TGTGCCAGCAGTACACAGGGCAATCAGCCCCAGCATTTT
CDR3: CASSTQGNQPQHF

size: -
length: 16
V: TRBV28
J: TRBJ1-1
D: TRBD1
DNA: TGTGCCAGCAGTTCCATCAGGGGGCGATGGGACACTGAAGCTTTCTTT
CDR3: CASSSIRGRWDTEAFF

size: -
length: 19
V: TRBV11-3
J: TRBJ2-5
D: TRBD2
DNA: TGTGCCAGCAGCTTAGGGTCACGGTTTCGGCTAGCGGGGGGAGAGACCCAGTACTTC
CDR3: CASSLGSRFRLAGGETQYF

size: -
length: 13
V: TRBV9
J: TRBJ1-1
D: TRBD1
DNA: TGTGCCAGCGGGACAGGGGGCGCAACGGAAGCTTTCTTT
CDR3: CASGTGGATEAFF